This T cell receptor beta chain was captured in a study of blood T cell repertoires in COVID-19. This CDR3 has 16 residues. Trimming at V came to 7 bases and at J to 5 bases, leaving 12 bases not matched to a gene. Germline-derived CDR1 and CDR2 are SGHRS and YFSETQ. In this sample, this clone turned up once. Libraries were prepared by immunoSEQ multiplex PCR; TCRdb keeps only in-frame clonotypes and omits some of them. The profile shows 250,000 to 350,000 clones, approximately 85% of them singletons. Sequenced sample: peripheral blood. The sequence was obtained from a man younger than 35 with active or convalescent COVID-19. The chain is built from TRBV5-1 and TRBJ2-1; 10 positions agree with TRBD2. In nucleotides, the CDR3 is TGCGCCAGCCACGCCGTTAGCGGGGGGTTGAACAATGAGCAGTTCTTC. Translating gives CASHAVSGGLNNEQFF.